A selection of T cell receptor beta chains follows, all from one sample in a study of blood T cell repertoires in COVID-19. Here immunoSEQ multiplex PCR was the method, and the copy in TCRdb shows in-frame clones only, minus some. The table records about 94,000 clones, over 75% of them present only once. Specimen: peripheral blood. Receptors originate from a woman older than 75 with acute or convalescent COVID-19. CDR3s include the opening cysteine and the closing phenylalanine or tryptophan. The order of the fields is D gene, V gene, J gene, clone size, CDR3 DNA, CDR3 protein. A D gene is named only where the DNA matches it firmly. Clone size is not always given. Where it is, it says once, few, many or a class for expanded clones.

>NA|TRBV15|TRBJ1-3|NA
TGTGCCACCAGCAGAGATCCGGGGATCTCTGGAAACACCATATATTTT
CATSRDPGISGNTIYF
>NA|TRBV5-4|TRBJ2-3|NA
TGTGCCAGCAGCTCCGGACAGTCCACAGATACGCAGTATTTT
CASSSGQSTDTQYF
>TRBD2|TRBV6-2/TRBV6-3|TRBJ2-1|few
TGTGCCAGCAACCCACTTGGTGGTAGCGGGAGGCCAGGAGAGCAGTTCTTC
CASNPLGGSGRPGEQFF
>NA|TRBV6-5|TRBJ2-1|NA
TGTGCCAGCAGTTACTCCCCAGCAGGGAATGAGCAGTTCTTC
CASSYSPAGNEQFF
>TRBD1|TRBV5-6|TRBJ2-5|NA
TGTGCCAGCAGCCCGCAACCGACAGGGGACCAAGAGACCCAGTACTTC
CASSPQPTGDQETQYF
>TRBD2|TRBV6-2/TRBV6-3|TRBJ2-5|NA
TGTGCCAGCAGTCAGGACGGCGGTGGCGGGGGATGGAACCAGTACTTC
CASSQDGGGGGWNQYF
>NA|TRBV29-1|TRBJ1-5|few
TGCAGCGTTATAATTATGGGGGCCCCGGACAGTCAGCCCCAGCATTTT
CSVIIMGAPDSQPQHF
>TRBD1|TRBV3-1/TRBV3-2|TRBJ1-1|NA
TGTGCCAGCAGCCAGCGGACAGGGGCAACTTTCTTT
CASSQRTGATFF
>NA|TRBV2|TRBJ2-7|NA
TGTGCCAGCAATGAGGACATGCCCTACGAGCAGTACTTC
CASNEDMPYEQYF
>NA|TRBV6-6|TRBJ1-3|NA
TGTGCCAGCAGTACCACAGGGGGAAACACCATATATTTT
CASSTTGGNTIYF
>TRBD1|TRBV5-1|TRBJ1-4|once
TGCGCCAGCAGTTTGGGACAGCCAGGTGAAAAACTGTTTTTT
CASSLGQPGEKLFF
>NA|TRBV28|TRBJ2-7|NA
TGTGCCAGCTTGCGAACCGACAGAAACGGCTACGAGCAGTACTTC
CASLRTDRNGYEQYF
>TRBD1|TRBV5-1|TRBJ2-1|NA
TGCGCCAGCAGTGTTCGGACAGGGAATAATGAGCAGTTCTTC
CASSVRTGNNEQFF
>NA|TRBV5-1|TRBJ1-6|NA
TGCGCCAGCAGCTTGGACAGTCAGAATTCACCCCTCCACTTT
CASSLDSQNSPLHF
>NA|TRBV11-2|TRBJ2-2|NA
TGTGCCAGCAGCTTAGACAGGGTCTCCACCGGGGAGCTGTTTTTT
CASSLDRVSTGELFF
>NA|TRBV6-1|TRBJ1-2|NA
TGTGCCAGCAGTGAGGCAAACTATGGCTACACCTTC
CASSEANYGYTF
>NA|TRBV6-5|TRBJ1-3|few
TGTGCCAGCAGTTCGATACAGGGTAGCTCTGGAAACACCATATATTTT
CASSSIQGSSGNTIYF
>TRBD2|TRBV3-1/TRBV3-2|TRBJ2-2|once
TGTGCCAGTTCCCGGCGGGGGGATGGCGGGGAGCTGTTTTTT
CASSRRGDGGELFF
>TRBD2|TRBV18|TRBJ2-2|NA
TGTGCCAGCTCCGGGGGGGACACCGGGGAGCTGTTTTTT
CASSGGDTGELFF
>NA|TRBV6-2/TRBV6-3|TRBJ1-1|NA
TGTGCCAGCAGTTACGGACGGGAGAACACTGAAGCTTTCTTT
CASSYGRENTEAFF
>NA|TRBV27|TRBJ1-1|NA
TGTGCCAGCAGTTTATCGCGGGGGACGGTGAACACTGAAGCTTTCTTT
CASSLSRGTVNTEAFF
>NA|TRBV30|TRBJ1-1|NA
TGTGCCTGGAGTGGGTCAGCGGGCACTGAAGCTTTCTTT
CAWSGSAGTEAFF
>NA|TRBV6-1|TRBJ2-2|few
TGTGCCAGCAGTGCAACGGGACACCCGAAGGACACCGGGGAGCTGTTTTTT
CASSATGHPKDTGELFF
>NA|TRBV10-3|TRBJ1-4|NA
TGTGCCATCAGTCTATCGGACAGCCACAATGAAAAACTGTTTTTT
CAISLSDSHNEKLFF
>NA|TRBV3-1/TRBV3-2|TRBJ1-1|few
TGTGCCAGCAGCTATTCAGGGGTGAACACTGAAGCTTTCTTT
CASSYSGVNTEAFF
>NA|TRBV6-6|TRBJ1-5|NA
TGTGCCAGCACCGGACAGCTCAATCAGCCCCAGCATTTT
CASTGQLNQPQHF
>NA|TRBV30|TRBJ1-3|NA
TGTGCCTGGAGTGTAGGGGGTTCCGGAAACACCATATATTTT
CAWSVGGSGNTIYF
>TRBD2|TRBV7-6|TRBJ2-3|NA
TGTGCCAGCAGCTTAACTAGCGGGGGTACTCTAGGACCAGATACGCAGTATTTT
CASSLTSGGTLGPDTQYF